This T cell receptor beta chain is drawn from a study of blood T cells in healthy people across ages. Broader study findings: Roughly linear age-related decline in beta diversity appeared, significant by age 40.

Germline assignment: CDR1 MNHEY and CDR2 SVGEGT. CDR3 length equals 15 residues. J was trimmed by 4 bases and V by 8 bases; bases with no gene match: 10. The second PCR ran roughly 7 to 12 cycles with a sample-barcoded 5' primer and J-beta primers. Each TCR beta cDNA got a 12-nucleotide random molecular identifier. Via MiXCR, TCRdb re-called the 5' RACE reads, giving one row per CDR3 protein. The sample contains around 850,000 distinct CDR3 sequences, around 36% of which appear only once. The amount of total RNA extracted per sample was at least 5 micrograms. This clonotype was detected only a few times. The antigen remains undetermined.

V usage is TRBV6-2 or TRBV6-3 and J usage is TRBJ2-3; 9 bases agree with TRBD2. The receptor was derived from a man younger than 30 in good health. The sample consisted of blood. In nucleotides, the CDR3 is TGTGCCAGCGAACCCGCGGGACTAGCTTCAGATACGCAGTATTTT. Translating gives CASEPAGLASDTQYF.